This passage covers 32 T cell receptor beta chains from one sample sequenced in a study of OX40 agonist ivuxolimab in advanced cancers. The library came from the immunoSEQ multiplex PCR assay. Sourced from immuneACCESS, this table was stored by TCRdb with only in-frame sequences that have V and J called. A share of the clones is absent; for the studies checked, an unresolved V gene accounts for under half, and the remainder has no known explanation. Present in this sample are 50,000 to 65,000 clones, around 82% of which were seen just once. The ten largest account for roughly 0.99% of the sample. Source: CD4+ or CD8+ T cells sorted from blood, taken in a trial of the OX40 agonist ivuxolimab. The receptor set was obtained from an adult with an advanced solid tumor such as melanoma, head and neck, liver or kidney cancer.

The chain is built from TRBV6-9 and TRBJ2-5; D gene uncertain. V was clipped by 5 bases and J by 5 bases, with 15 bases between them. Germline V CDR1 and CDR2: MNHGY, SVAAGI. The CDR3 loop spans 14 amino acids. Here the CDR3 reads CASSRTRSRETQYF. The DNA for the CDR3 is TGTGCCAGCAGTAGGACGAGGTCCCGGGAGACCCAGTACTTC.

The chain couples TRBV7-9 to TRBJ2-7, with D perhaps being TRBD1 or TRBD2 (5 bases each). CDR1 and CDR2 from the germline V gene are SEHNR and FQNEAQ (reference sequence). Trimming removed 1 base at V and 7 bases at J, with 11 bases between. The CDR3 has 13 amino acids. This CDR3 reads CASSLGVGTEQYF. The CDR3 DNA follows: TGTGCCAGCAGCTTAGGGGTCGGGACGGAGCAGTACTTC.

V usage is TRBV30 and J usage is TRBJ1-5, with D perhaps TRBD1 (5 bases). The V gene lost 1 base and the J gene lost 0 bases, with 7 bases spanning the gap. Germline CDR1 and CDR2: GTSNPN and SVGIG (reference sequence). This CDR3 has 14 amino acids. The CDR3 coding sequence is TGTGCCTGGAGTGAGGGGAATAGCAATCAGCCCCAGCATTTT. This translates into CAWSEGNSNQPQHF.

In this sample, this clone turned up once. The chain joins TRBV5-1 to TRBJ2-2; no definite D call. This CDR3 has 13 amino acids. Germline V CDR1 and CDR2: SGHRS, YFSETQ. The V gene lost 3 bases and the J gene lost 8 bases, with 11 bases spanning the gap. CDR3 coding DNA: TGCGCCAGCAGCTCAGCCCTAGGAGGGGAGCTGTTTTTT. This gives the protein CASSSALGGELFF.

This clone was recorded only once. The rearrangement joins TRBV25-1 to TRBJ2-1, with D possibly TRBD2 on 7 matching bases. V dropped 5 bases and J dropped 0 bases, with 20 bases sitting between them. The CDR3 has 18 amino acids. From germline, CDR1 is MGHDK and CDR2 SYGVNS. CDR3 region: CASSKTPGEGGSYNEQFF. The CDR3 DNA follows: TGTGCCAGCAGTAAAACCCCGGGGGAGGGGGGCTCCTACAATGAGCAGTTCTTC.

The V gene is TRBV11-3, the J gene TRBJ2-2, with D perhaps matching TRBD2 (5 bases). CDR1 is SGHNT and CDR2 is YENEEA in the germline V gene. This CDR3 spans 15 amino acids. V gave up 0 bases and J gave up 5 bases, with 10 bases separating them. CDR3 region: CASSLDRTGTGELFF. The CDR3 nucleotides are TGTGCCAGCAGCTTAGACAGGACGGGGACCGGGGAGCTGTTTTTT.

V usage is TRBV5-1 and J usage is TRBJ2-1; no clear D. Germline V CDR1 and CDR2: SGHRS, YFSETQ. Trimming pared 1 base from V and 7 bases from J, leaving 9 bases between. The length of the CDR3 is 13 residues. For the CDR3, the DNA is TGCGCCAGCAGCTTGTTATCCGGGAATGAGCAGTTCTTC. Amino acids: CASSLLSGNEQFF.

V and J are TRBV18 and TRBJ1-1, with 7 bases matching TRBD1. The CDR3 loop spans 15 amino acids. CDR1 and CDR2 (germline): KGHSH, LQKENI. V trimming: 2 bases; J trimming: 3 bases; junction bases outside the gene matches: 6. The CDR3 loop reads CASSPKGQSDTEAFF. The CDR3 DNA is TGTGCCAGCTCACCAAAGGGACAGTCGGACACTGAAGCTTTCTTT.

The rearrangement joins TRBV28 to TRBJ1-2, with D possibly being TRBD1 (5 bases). Germline V lookup: CDR1 MDHEN, CDR2 SYDVKM. Trimming pared 5 bases from V and 4 bases from J, leaving 8 bases between. This CDR3 comprises 12 residues. This CDR3 is CASSLDSYGYTF. The DNA of the CDR3 is TGTGCCAGCAGTCTCGACAGCTATGGCTACACCTTC.

The CDR3 bases are TGTGCCAGCGCGGGACAGGAAAATAATTCACCCCTCCACTTT. It translates to CASAGQENNSPLHF. The chain carries TRBV27 and TRBJ1-6; 8 nucleotides agree with TRBD1. Germline V gives CDR1 MNHEY, CDR2 SMNVEV (reference sequence). The CDR3 has 14 residues. Losses at the gene ends were 8 bases for V and 5 bases for J; bases not matched to a gene: 5.

The chain couples TRBV5-1 to TRBJ2-1, with D unclear. Looked up from germline, CDR1 is SGHRS and CDR2 is YFSETQ. Deletions cut 4 bases from V and 0 bases from J, with 11 bases between. The CDR3 is made up of 15 amino acids. CDR3 region: CASSPPGYSYNEQFF. The CDR3 bases are TGCGCCAGCAGCCCCCCGGGTTACTCCTACAATGAGCAGTTCTTC.

The V call is TRBV7-2, the J call TRBJ1-2, with TRBD1 as a possible D gene (5 bases). CDR1 is SGHTA and CDR2 is FQGNSA in the germline V gene. This CDR3 region has 13 residues. The ends were cut back, 5 bases at V and 5 bases at J, with 12 bases in the middle. The CDR3 here is CASSPDKFYGYTF. The DNA for the CDR3 is TGTGCCAGCAGCCCGGACAAATTTTATGGCTACACCTTC.

This clone was detected once. This chain uses TRBV7-9 with TRBJ2-2; possibly TRBD1 or TRBD2 for D (5 bases each). The CDR3 is 16 residues long. V was shortened by 5 bases and J by 0 bases, with 13 bases between the two germline ends. Germline V lookup: CDR1 SEHNR, CDR2 FQNEAQ (reference sequence). The CDR3: CASSVSVGANTGELFF. For the CDR3, the DNA is TGTGCCAGCAGCGTTAGCGTGGGGGCGAACACCGGGGAGCTGTTTTTT.

This chain joins TRBV5-4 and TRBJ2-7; 11 bases agree with TRBD2. The CDR3 loop spans 16 amino acids. J lost 9 bases, V lost 1 base, and 12 bases had no gene match. From germline, CDR1 is SGHNT and CDR2 YYREEE (reference sequence). As DNA, the CDR3 is TGTGCCAGCAGCTTGCTGACTAGCGGGATTAGAAGTGGGCAGTACTTC. This translates into CASSLLTSGIRSGQYF. Supplemented by reference TRBV5-4 and TRBJ2-7, the full variable domain reads ETGVTQSPTHLIKTRGQQVTLRCSSQSGHNTVSWYQQALGQGPQFIFQYYREEENGRGNFPPRFSGLQFPNYSSELNVNALELDDSALYLCASSLLTSGIRSGQYFGPGTRLTVT.

The chain links TRBV18 to TRBJ1-1; TRBD1 matches at 8 bases. In germline, CDR1 is KGHSH, CDR2 LQKENI. This CDR3 spans 14 amino acids. Trimming removed 5 bases from V and 2 bases from J; junction bases left unmatched: 4. CDR3 sequence (DNA): TGTGCCAGCTCAAGACAGGGGTTTAACACTGAAGCTTTCTTT. This gives the protein CASSRQGFNTEAFF.

This clone was detected many times. The chain couples TRBV2 to TRBJ1-2; D might be TRBD1 (5 bases). CDR1 is SNHLY, CDR2 FYNNEI, per germline. V was pared by 7 bases and J by 6 bases, with 18 bases between. The CDR3 is 14 amino acids. The CDR3 here is CASMMGLRQDGYTF. The DNA of the CDR3 is TGTGCCAGCATGATGGGGCTTAGGCAGGATGGCTACACCTTC.

The chain couples TRBV12-5 to TRBJ1-6, with a possible D match to TRBD1 (5 bases). Trimming shortened V by 6 bases and J by 8 bases, and 14 bases separated the two germline ends. Germline CDR1 reads LGHNT; CDR2 reads FRNRAP. The CDR3 runs to 14 residues. The CDR3 coding sequence is TGTGCTAGTGGACTTGACAGCGGGTATTCACCCCTCCACTTT. It codes for CASGLDSGYSPLHF.

The gene calls are TRBV6-1 and TRBJ1-5; no clear D gene. Germline CDR1 MNHNS, CDR2 SASEGT. The CDR3 spans 15 residues. Trimming removed 6 bases at V and 0 bases at J, with 12 bases between. Here the CDR3 DNA reads TGTGCCAGCAGCACCTTGGGGTATAGCAATCAGCCCCAGCATTTT. Protein: CASSTLGYSNQPQHF.

The chain uses TRBV4-3 and TRBJ1-1; D unresolved. Trimming cost V 0 bases and J 4 bases, with 6 bases left between them. CDR1 and CDR2 from the germline V gene are LGHNA and YSLEER. This CDR3 has 13 residues. In DNA, the CDR3 is TGCGCCAGCAGCCAAGAAGGTGGCACTGAAGCTTTCTTT. This sequence encodes CASSQEGGTEAFF.

The chain has TRBV6-5 and TRBJ1-1, with 12 bases fitting TRBD1. The CDR3 has 16 amino acids. The germline gives CDR1 MNHEY, CDR2 SVGAGI. V gave up 2 bases and J gave up 3 bases; unmatched junction bases: 4. CDR3 coding DNA: TGTGCCAGCAGTTACAGGGACAGGGGGCCCTACACTGAAGCTTTCTTT. This translates into CASSYRDRGPYTEAFF.

The rearrangement links TRBV7-9 to TRBJ1-2; the D gene is possibly TRBD1 (5 bases). The V end was cut by 5 bases, the J end by 2 bases, with 15 bases between. This CDR3 spans 15 amino acids. Germline loops: CDR1 SEHNR, CDR2 FQNEAQ (reference sequence). The CDR3 protein is CASSKEQVGNYGYTF. In DNA, the CDR3 is TGTGCCAGCAGCAAGGAACAGGTTGGGAACTATGGCTACACCTTC.

The V and J genes are TRBV4-3 and TRBJ1-4; D not certain. This CDR3 has 18 residues. Trimming shortened V by 1 base and J by 0 bases, and 15 bases separated the two germline ends. Germline V gene lookup returns CDR1 LGHNA and CDR2 YSLEER. For the CDR3, the DNA is TGCGCCAGCAGCCAAGTCGGTGGCCCATATGCAACTAATGAAAAACTGTTTTTT. Translation: CASSQVGGPYATNEKLFF.

J is TRBJ2-1 and V is TRBV11-2; 8 bases are shared with TRBD2. This CDR3 contains 15 residues. J gave up 8 bases and V 5 bases, and 11 bases lay outside the gene matches. Per the germline V gene, CDR1 is SGHAT and CDR2 is FQNNGV. CDR3 sequence reads: CASSLGLAVGDEQFF. The CDR3 region has the DNA TGTGCCAGCAGCCTAGGACTAGCCGTTGGGGATGAGCAGTTCTTC.

The chain couples TRBV9 to TRBJ1-3, with D unclear. Germline lookup yields CDR1 SGDLS and CDR2 YYNGEE. The CDR3 is 14 residues long. The V end lost 0 bases, the J end lost 2 bases, and 6 bases lay between the germline ends. The CDR3 sequence is CASSVGTTGNTIYF. The CDR3, as DNA: TGTGCCAGCAGCGTAGGAACAACTGGAAACACCATATATTTT.

This chain joins TRBV27 and TRBJ2-2; D is ambiguous. V lost 3 bases and J 2 bases, leaving 13 bases between the germline ends. The CDR3 totals 16 residues. Germline CDR1 is MNHEY and CDR2 is SMNVEV (reference sequence). CDR3: CASSFEGYPNTGELFF. The DNA of the CDR3 is TGTGCCAGCAGTTTTGAAGGTTACCCAAACACCGGGGAGCTGTTTTTT.

The chain is built from TRBV5-1 and TRBJ2-3; D uncertain. The germline gives CDR1 SGHRS, CDR2 YFSETQ. The CDR3 has 16 residues. V was cut by 4 bases and J by 1 base, with 16 bases left in between. The CDR3 protein is CASSRGYGVGTDTQYF. The CDR3 DNA reads TGCGCCAGCAGCCGCGGTTATGGGGTTGGCACAGATACGCAGTATTTT.

The V gene is TRBV9, the J gene TRBJ1-1; 7 bases line up with TRBD1. The junction had 6 bases not matched to a gene; V was cut back by 6 bases and J by 4 bases. Germline CDR1 and CDR2: SGDLS and YYNGEE. The CDR3 spans 13 residues. CDR3 region: CASNRQGSTEAFF. The DNA of the CDR3 is TGTGCCAGCAACAGACAGGGCTCCACTGAAGCTTTCTTT. Together with reference TRBV9 and TRBJ1-1, the CDR3 gives the full variable domain: DSGVTQTPKHLITATGQRVTLRCSPRSGDLSVYWYQQSLDQGLQFLIQYYNGEERAKGNILERFSAQQFPDLHSELNLSSLELGDSALYFCASNRQGSTEAFFGQGTRLTVV.

The V and J genes are TRBV29-1 and TRBJ1-1; D unclear. The germline V gene encodes CDR1 SQVTM and CDR2 ANQGSEA. With 5 bases removed from V and 3 bases from J, the gap between germline ends came to 10 bases. The CDR3 runs to 12 residues. This chain's CDR3 is CSVWKGYTEAFF. The CDR3 region has the DNA TGCAGCGTTTGGAAGGGTTACACTGAAGCTTTCTTT. Full variable domain (outside the CDR3, taken from reference TRBV29-1 and TRBJ1-1): SAVISQKPSRDICQRGTSLTIQCQVDSQVTMMFWYRQQPGQSLTLIATANQGSEATYESGFVIDKFPISRPNLTFSTLTVSNMSPEDSSIYLCSVWKGYTEAFFGQGTRLTVV.

J is TRBJ1-5 and V is TRBV11-2; D call uncertain. The CDR3 length is 15 residues. The V and J ends lost 5 bases and 0 bases respectively, with 11 bases between them. Germline V gives CDR1 SGHAT, CDR2 FQNNGV. The CDR3 DNA is TGTGCCAGCAGCCTACGTACAGATAGCAATCAGCCCCAGCATTTT. Protein sequence: CASSLRTDSNQPQHF. The complete variable domain, with remaining parts taken from reference TRBV11-2 and TRBJ1-5, reads EAGVAQSPRYKIIEKRQSVAFWCNPISGHATLYWYQQILGQGPKLLIQFQNNGVVDDSQLPKDRFSAERLKGVDSTLKIQPAKLEDSAVYLCASSLRTDSNQPQHFGDGTRLSIL.

With respect to this clone: The same CDR3 is also encoded by other DNA sequences in this sample. The chain is built from TRBV28 and TRBJ1-2, with a possible D match to TRBD1 (5 bases). The CDR3 is made up of 15 amino acids. Per the germline V gene, CDR1 is MDHEN and CDR2 is SYDVKM. Trimming cost V 6 bases and J 4 bases, with 18 bases left between them. CDR3 residues: CASSPGTGRTYGYTF. CDR3 nucleotides: TGTGCCAGCAGCCCTGGAACGGGACGGACCTATGGCTACACCTTC.

This sequence joins TRBV30 and TRBJ1-4, with TRBD1 matching over 7 bases. Germline assignment: CDR1 GTSNPN and CDR2 SVGIG (reference sequence). Germline trimming cut 5 bases from V and 4 bases from J; bases unmatched to any gene: 4. The CDR3 is 13 amino acids. CDR3 in amino acids: CAWGGQINEKLFF. CDR3 nucleotides: TGTGCCTGGGGGGGACAGATTAATGAAAAACTGTTTTTT.

J is TRBJ2-5 and V is TRBV5-5, with TRBD1 identical over 7 bases. Germline V gene lookup returns CDR1 SGHKS and CDR2 YYEKEE (reference sequence). The CDR3 spans 13 residues. V gave up 3 bases and J gave up 9 bases; unmatched junction bases: 8. For the CDR3, the DNA is TGTGCCAGCAGCTCCCCAGACAGGGCGGCCCAGTACTTC. Translating gives CASSSPDRAAQYF.